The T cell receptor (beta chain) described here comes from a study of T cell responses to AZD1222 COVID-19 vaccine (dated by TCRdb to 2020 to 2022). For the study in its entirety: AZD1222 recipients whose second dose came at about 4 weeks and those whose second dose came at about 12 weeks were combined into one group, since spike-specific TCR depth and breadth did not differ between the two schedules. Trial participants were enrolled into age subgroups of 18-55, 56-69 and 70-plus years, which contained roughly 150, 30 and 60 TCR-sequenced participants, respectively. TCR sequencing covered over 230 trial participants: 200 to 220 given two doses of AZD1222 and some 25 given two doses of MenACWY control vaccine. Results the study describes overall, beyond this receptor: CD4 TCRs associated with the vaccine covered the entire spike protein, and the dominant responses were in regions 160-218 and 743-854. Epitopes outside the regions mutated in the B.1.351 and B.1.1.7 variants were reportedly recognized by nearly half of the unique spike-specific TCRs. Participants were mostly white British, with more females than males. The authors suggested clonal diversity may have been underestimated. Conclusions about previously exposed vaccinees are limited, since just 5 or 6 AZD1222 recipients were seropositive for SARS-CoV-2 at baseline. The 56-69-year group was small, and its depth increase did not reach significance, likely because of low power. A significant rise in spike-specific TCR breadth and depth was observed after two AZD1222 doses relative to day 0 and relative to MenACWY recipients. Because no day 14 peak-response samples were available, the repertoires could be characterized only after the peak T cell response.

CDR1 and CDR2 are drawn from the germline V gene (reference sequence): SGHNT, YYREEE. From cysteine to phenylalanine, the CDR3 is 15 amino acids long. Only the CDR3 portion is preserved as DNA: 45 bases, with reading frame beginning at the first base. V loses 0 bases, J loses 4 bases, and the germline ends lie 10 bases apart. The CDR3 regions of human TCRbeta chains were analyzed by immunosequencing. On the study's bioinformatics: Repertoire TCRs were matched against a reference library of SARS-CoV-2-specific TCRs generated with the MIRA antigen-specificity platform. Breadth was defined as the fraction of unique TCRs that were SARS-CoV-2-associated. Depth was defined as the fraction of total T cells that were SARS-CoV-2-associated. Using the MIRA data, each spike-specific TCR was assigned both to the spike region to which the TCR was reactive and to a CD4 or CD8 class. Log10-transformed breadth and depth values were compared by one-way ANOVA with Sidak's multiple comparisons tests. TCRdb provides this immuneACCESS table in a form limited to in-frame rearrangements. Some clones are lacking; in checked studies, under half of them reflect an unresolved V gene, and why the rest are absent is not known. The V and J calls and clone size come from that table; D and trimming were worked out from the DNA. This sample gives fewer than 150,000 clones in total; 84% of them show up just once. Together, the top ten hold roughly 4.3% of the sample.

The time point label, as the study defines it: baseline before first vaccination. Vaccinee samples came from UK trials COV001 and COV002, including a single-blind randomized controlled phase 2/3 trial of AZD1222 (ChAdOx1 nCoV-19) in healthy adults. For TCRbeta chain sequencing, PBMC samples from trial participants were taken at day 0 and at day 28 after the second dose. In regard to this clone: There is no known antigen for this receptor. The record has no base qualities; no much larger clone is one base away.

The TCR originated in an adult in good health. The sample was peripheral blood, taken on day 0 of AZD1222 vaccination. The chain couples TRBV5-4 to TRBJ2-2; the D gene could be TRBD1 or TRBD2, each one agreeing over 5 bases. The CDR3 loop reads CASSLDWGSTGELFF. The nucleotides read TGTGCCAGCAGCTTGGATTGGGGGAGCACCGGGGAGCTGTTTTTT.